This T cell receptor (beta chain) was documented in a study of control samples from healthy donors and cancer patients (dated by TCRdb to 2020 to 2021). The receptor library was made with the immunoSEQ multiplex PCR assay. In TCRdb, the immuneACCESS table is reduced to in-frame sequences with V and J assigned. These tables do not hold every clone; where another copy was compared, an unresolved V gene accounts for under half, and the others remain unexplained. Recorded for this sample are approximately 170,000 clones; 80% to 90% of them occurred a single time. Jointly, the top ten make up roughly 5.3% of the sample. V is trimmed back by 2 bases and J by 1 base, and the junction contains 3 bases that no gene match accounts for. Based on the germline V gene, the CDR1 and CDR2 sequences are SGHRS and YFSETQ. From the cysteine through the phenylalanine, the CDR3 covers 16 amino acids. Left in the record is the CDR3 DNA by itself, 48 bases read in frame from the first base.

Regarding this clone: Its antigen is unknown. Per-nucleotide qualities are absent, and no much larger clonotype sits a single base away.

The sequenced sample was blood. The receptor chain draws on TRBV5-1 and TRBJ2-2, and 9 junction bases match TRBD1. This receptor was obtained from a woman aged 30 to 39 in good health. The CDR3 in this case is CASSFRTGENTGELFF. Here is the DNA: TGCGCCAGCAGCTTTCGGACAGGGGAGAACACCGGGGAGCTGTTTTTT.